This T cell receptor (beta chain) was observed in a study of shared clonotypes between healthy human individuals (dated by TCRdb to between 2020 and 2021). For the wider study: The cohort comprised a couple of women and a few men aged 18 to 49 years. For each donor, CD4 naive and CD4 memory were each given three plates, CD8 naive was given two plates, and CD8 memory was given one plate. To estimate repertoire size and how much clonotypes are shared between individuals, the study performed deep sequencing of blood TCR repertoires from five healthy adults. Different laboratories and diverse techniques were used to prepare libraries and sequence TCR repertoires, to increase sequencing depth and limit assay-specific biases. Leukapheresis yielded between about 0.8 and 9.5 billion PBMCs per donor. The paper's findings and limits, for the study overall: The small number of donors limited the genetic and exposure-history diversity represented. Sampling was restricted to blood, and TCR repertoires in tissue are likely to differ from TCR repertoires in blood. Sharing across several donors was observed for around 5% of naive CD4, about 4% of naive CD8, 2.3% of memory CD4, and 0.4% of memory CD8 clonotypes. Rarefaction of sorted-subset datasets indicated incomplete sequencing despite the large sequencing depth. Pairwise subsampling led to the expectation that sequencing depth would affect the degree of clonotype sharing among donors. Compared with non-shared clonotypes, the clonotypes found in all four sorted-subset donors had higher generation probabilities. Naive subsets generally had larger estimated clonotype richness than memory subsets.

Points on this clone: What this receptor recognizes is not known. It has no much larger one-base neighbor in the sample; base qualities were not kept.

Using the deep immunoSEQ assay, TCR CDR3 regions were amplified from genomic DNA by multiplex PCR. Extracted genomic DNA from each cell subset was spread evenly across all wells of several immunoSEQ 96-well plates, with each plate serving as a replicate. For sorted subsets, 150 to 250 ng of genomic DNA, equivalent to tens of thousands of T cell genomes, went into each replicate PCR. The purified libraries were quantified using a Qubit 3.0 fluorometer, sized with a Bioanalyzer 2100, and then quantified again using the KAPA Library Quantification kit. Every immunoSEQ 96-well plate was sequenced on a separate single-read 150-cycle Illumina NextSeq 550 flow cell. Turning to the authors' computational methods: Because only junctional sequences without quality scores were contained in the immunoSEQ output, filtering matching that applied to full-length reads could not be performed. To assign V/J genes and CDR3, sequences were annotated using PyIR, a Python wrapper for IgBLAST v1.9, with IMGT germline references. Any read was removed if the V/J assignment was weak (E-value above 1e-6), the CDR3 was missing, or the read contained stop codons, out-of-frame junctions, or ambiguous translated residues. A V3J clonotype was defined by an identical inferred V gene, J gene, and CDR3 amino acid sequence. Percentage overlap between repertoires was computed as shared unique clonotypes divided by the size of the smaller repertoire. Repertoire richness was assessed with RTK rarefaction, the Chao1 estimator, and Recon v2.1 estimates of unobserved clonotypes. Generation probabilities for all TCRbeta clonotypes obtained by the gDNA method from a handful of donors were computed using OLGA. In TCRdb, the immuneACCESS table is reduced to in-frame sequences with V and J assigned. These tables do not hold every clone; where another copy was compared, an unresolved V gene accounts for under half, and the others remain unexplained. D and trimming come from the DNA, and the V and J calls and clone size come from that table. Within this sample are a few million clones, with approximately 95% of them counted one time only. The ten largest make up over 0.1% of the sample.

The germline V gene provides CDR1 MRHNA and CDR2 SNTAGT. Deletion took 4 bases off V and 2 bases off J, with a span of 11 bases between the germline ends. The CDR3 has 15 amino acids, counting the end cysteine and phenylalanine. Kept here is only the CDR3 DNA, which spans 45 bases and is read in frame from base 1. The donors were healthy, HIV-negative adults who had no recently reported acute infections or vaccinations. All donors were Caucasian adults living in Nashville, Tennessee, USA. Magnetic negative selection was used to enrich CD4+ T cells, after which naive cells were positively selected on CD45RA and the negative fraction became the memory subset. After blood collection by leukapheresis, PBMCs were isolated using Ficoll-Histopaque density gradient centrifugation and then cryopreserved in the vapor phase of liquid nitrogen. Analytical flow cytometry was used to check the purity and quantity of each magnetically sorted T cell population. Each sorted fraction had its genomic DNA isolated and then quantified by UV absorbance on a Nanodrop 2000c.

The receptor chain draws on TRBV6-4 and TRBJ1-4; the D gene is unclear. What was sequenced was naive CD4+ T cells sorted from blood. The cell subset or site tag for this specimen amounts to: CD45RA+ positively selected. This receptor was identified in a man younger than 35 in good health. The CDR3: CASSAQHGTNEKLFF. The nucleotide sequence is TGTGCCAGCAGTGCACAGCACGGGACTAATGAAAAACTGTTTTTT.